This T cell receptor beta chain was obtained from a study of cytomegalovirus exposure and HLA in healthy donors. Study-wide points: It was approximately 160 TCR beta chains that were listed as cytomegalovirus-associated.

Primers included in the PCR were 60 Vbeta and 13 Jbeta primers. Method: immunoSEQ multiplex PCR; TCRdb's copy keeps in-frame clones and lacks some. The data hold about 160,000 clones, with around 88% observed a single time. V shed 6 bases and J shed 7 bases, with 15 bases lying between them. From germline, CDR1 is SNHLY and CDR2 FYNNEI. The CDR3 spans 14 residues. As to this clone: Its antigen is not known.

The chain is built from TRBV2 and TRBJ2-2, with D perhaps matching TRBD2 (6 bases). This TCR was recovered from a woman younger than 30 in good health and CMV-seronegative. Sequenced input: PBMCs. CDR3 protein: CASSLLAVSGELFF. DNA of the CDR3: TGTGCCAGCAGCCTACTAGCCGTGAGCGGGGAGCTGTTTTTT.